What follows are 25 T cell receptor beta chains derived from one specimen sequenced in a study of OX40 agonist ivuxolimab in advanced cancers. The protocol was immunoSEQ multiplex PCR, while the TCRdb copy is restricted to in-frame clones and leaves out a portion. The data contain more than 50,000 clones, about 85% of them singletons. Sequences were derived from CD4+ or CD8+ T cells sorted from blood, sampled in a trial of the OX40 agonist ivuxolimab. These receptor sequences come from an adult with an advanced solid tumor such as melanoma, head and neck, liver or kidney cancer.

The chain recombines TRBV6-5 with TRBJ2-5, with D perhaps matching TRBD1 (6 bases). V lost 5 bases, J lost 5 bases, and 15 bases lay in between. The germline V gene encodes CDR1 MNHEY and CDR2 SVGAGI. CDR3 length: 14 amino acids. Here the CDR3 DNA reads TGTGCCAGCAGTCCGGGGACAAGTAGGGAGACCCAGTACTTC. It encodes CASSPGTSRETQYF.

CDR3: CASSSNGEVNEKLFF. The CDR3 DNA reads as TGTGCCAGCAGCTCCAACGGAGAGGTTAATGAAAAACTGTTTTTT. The V and J genes are TRBV28 and TRBJ1-4; no firm D call. Between the trimmed V and J ends, which lost 6 bases and 4 bases, there was a span of 15 bases. The CDR3 is 15 residues long. Per the germline V gene, CDR1 is MDHEN and CDR2 is SYDVKM.

V is TRBV6-6 and J is TRBJ2-1; 7 nucleotides align to TRBD1. The CDR3 spans 12 residues. Germline CDR1 is MNHNY and CDR2 is SVGAGI (reference sequence). The CDR3 DNA follows: TGTGTCGTTAACAGGGGCTATAATGAGCAGTTCTTC. This sequence encodes CVVNRGYNEQFF.

V and J are TRBV25-1 and TRBJ1-1; no firm D call. The V end lost 10 bases, the J end lost 2 bases, and 17 bases lay between the germline ends. Germline CDR1 is MGHDK and CDR2 is SYGVNS. The CDR3 covers 14 residues. The CDR3 DNA sequence: TGTGCCACCTCCGGTGCGGGCCTTAACACTGAAGCTTTCTTT. It specifies CATSGAGLNTEAFF. Supplemented by reference TRBV25-1 and TRBJ1-1, the full variable domain reads EADIYQTPRYLVIGTGKKITLECSQTMGHDKMYWYQQDPGMELHLIHYSYGVNSTEKGDLSSESTVSRIRTEHFPLTLESARPSHTSQYLCATSGAGLNTEAFFGQGTRLTVV.

This chain connects TRBV7-8 to TRBJ2-5; 12 bases match TRBD2. The V gene end was trimmed by 5 bases and the J gene end by 4 bases; junction bases not matched to a gene: 5. Germline assignment: CDR1 SGHVS and CDR2 FQNEAQ. This CDR3 is 15 amino acids long. The CDR3 nucleotides are TGTGCCAGCAGCGCTCTACTAGCGGGAGGAGAGACCCAGTACTTC. Translation gives CASSALLAGGETQYF.

This chain links TRBV5-6 with TRBJ1-5, with D unresolved. CDR3 length: 14 amino acids. Germline V gene sequence: CDR1 SGHDT, CDR2 YYEEEE. The V and J ends lost 3 bases and 0 bases respectively, with 7 bases between them. CDR3 sequence: CASSSVYSNQPQHF. The CDR3 bases are TGTGCCAGCAGCTCCGTTTATAGCAATCAGCCCCAGCATTTT.

The rearrangement joins TRBV11-3 to TRBJ1-1; no clear D. The CDR3 contains 12 residues. From germline, CDR1 is SGHNT and CDR2 YENEEA. Deletions cut 5 bases from V and 6 bases from J, with 10 bases between. The CDR3 bases are TGTGCCAGCAGCCTACTAAGATCTGAAGCTTTCTTT. Translated, it gives CASSLLRSEAFF.

For this clone: A read error may account for a junction end that differs from germline. The chain joins TRBV5-6 to TRBJ2-7; D may be TRBD1 or TRBD2 (5 bases each). This CDR3 spans 13 amino acids. Germline V gene lookup returns CDR1 SGHDT and CDR2 YYEEEE. The CDR3 loop is CASSYGATYEQYF. DNA for the CDR3: TGTGCCAGTAGCTACGGGGCTACCTACGAGCAGTACTTC.

The chain combines TRBV2 with TRBJ2-1; D unresolved. V was clipped by 4 bases and J by 9 bases, with 13 bases between them. Germline loops: CDR1 SNHLY, CDR2 FYNNEI. The CDR3 length is 13 residues. CDR3 loop: CASSVPAGAEQFF. Written as DNA, the CDR3 is TGTGCCAGCAGTGTCCCGGCCGGCGCTGAGCAGTTCTTC.

V and J are TRBV7-2 and TRBJ2-7, with 10 bases matching TRBD1. This CDR3 region has 15 residues. Germline V lookup: CDR1 SGHTA, CDR2 FQGNSA. Unmatched junction bases numbered 4, after V lost 1 base and J lost 4 bases. The CDR3 loop is CASSLVGTGVYEQYF. The CDR3 nucleotides read TGTGCCAGCAGCTTAGTTGGGACAGGGGTATACGAGCAGTACTTC. The full variable domain, with the rest looked up from reference TRBV7-2 and TRBJ2-7, is GAGVSQSPSNKVTEKGKDVELRCDPISGHTALYWYRQSLGQGLEFLIYFQGNSAPDKSGLPSDRFSAERTGGSVSTLTIQRTQQEDSAVYLCASSLVGTGVYEQYFGPGTRLTVT.

V usage is TRBV29-1 and J usage is TRBJ1-4; tentatively, D is TRBD1 (5 bases). The CDR3 totals 13 residues. Germline CDR1 SQVTM, CDR2 ANQGSEA. The V end was cut by 4 bases, the J end by 5 bases, with 11 bases between. CDR3 loop: CSVASGTNEKLFF. CDR3 coding DNA: TGCAGCGTTGCTTCAGGGACGAATGAAAAACTGTTTTTT.

As DNA, the CDR3 is TGTGCCAGCACCCTAGCTGGCAATGAGCAGTTCTTC. It yields the protein CASTLAGNEQFF. V usage is TRBV13 and J usage is TRBJ2-1; D is perhaps TRBD2 (5 bases). V gave up 7 bases and J gave up 6 bases, with 10 bases separating them. The CDR3 spans 12 residues. Germline lookup yields CDR1 PRHDT and CDR2 FYEKMQ (reference sequence).

The rearrangement uses TRBV27 and TRBJ2-7, with 8 nucleotides matching TRBD1. CDR1 MNHEY and CDR2 SMNVEV come from the germline V gene (reference sequence). The CDR3 runs to 15 residues. V trimming: 5 bases; J trimming: 3 bases; junction bases outside the gene matches: 9. CDR3 sequence (DNA): TGTGCCAGCAGTCAAGCCGGGACAGGTTACTACGAGCAGTACTTC. Translating gives CASSQAGTGYYEQYF.

A few counts support this clone. The chain links TRBV28 to TRBJ2-7; D not certain. The CDR3 is 9 residues long. V gave up 10 bases and J gave up 6 bases, with 7 bases separating them. Looked up from germline, CDR1 is MDHEN and CDR2 is SYDVKM. CDR3: CANHLEQYF. As DNA, the CDR3 is TGTGCCAACCACCTCGAGCAGTACTTC.

This clone was seen a single time. The rearrangement joins TRBV11-2 to TRBJ2-5; 7 bases align to TRBD2. J lost 5 bases, V lost 0 bases, and 6 bases had no gene match. In germline, CDR1 is SGHAT, CDR2 FQNNGV. The CDR3 is 15 amino acids. The CDR3 spells CASSLESGVGETQYF. The CDR3 DNA reads TGTGCCAGCAGCTTAGAAAGCGGGGTAGGGGAGACCCAGTACTTC.

The gene calls are TRBV5-4 and TRBJ2-5, with D possibly TRBD2 on 7 matching bases. The germline CDR1 and CDR2 sequences are SGHNT and YYREEE (reference sequence). The CDR3 runs 15 residues. Trimming shortened V by 4 bases and J by 5 bases, and 18 bases separated the two germline ends. CDR3 sequence reads: CASSAKGEGGETQYF. The CDR3 DNA reads TGTGCCAGCAGCGCTAAGGGGGAGGGTGGGGAGACCCAGTACTTC.

The chain links TRBV7-3 to TRBJ2-1, with D perhaps TRBD2 (6 bases). The CDR3 is 15 residues long. CDR1 SGHTA and CDR2 FQGTGA come from the germline V gene. Trimming stripped 5 bases from V and 8 bases from J, with 19 bases between. The CDR3 here is CASSPWDSPTDEQFF. In DNA, the CDR3 is TGTGCCAGCAGCCCCTGGGACTCCCCTACGGATGAGCAGTTCTTC.

This chain connects TRBV28 to TRBJ2-5, with TRBD1 identical over 9 bases. The CDR3 has 15 amino acids. Trimming took 2 bases from V and 3 from J; bases not matched to a gene: 4. Looked up from germline, CDR1 is MDHEN and CDR2 is SYDVKM. The CDR3 is CASSLRGTGKETQYF. The CDR3 DNA follows: TGTGCCAGCAGTTTAAGGGGGACAGGGAAAGAGACCCAGTACTTC.

The chain employs TRBV12-5 and TRBJ2-1; 9 bases map to TRBD1. This CDR3 contains 14 residues. V lost 1 base to trimming and J lost 12 bases; unmatched junction nucleotides: 7. Germline assignment: CDR1 LGHNT and CDR2 FRNRAP. CDR3 in DNA: TGTGCTAGTGGTTTGGCGACAGGGGGGGGCAGGCAGTTCTTC. It codes for CASGLATGGGRQFF.

The chain joins TRBV4-3 to TRBJ2-1; no firm D call. V was trimmed by 0 bases and J by 8 bases, leaving 8 bases between them. The CDR3 is 13 amino acids. Germline-derived CDR1 and CDR2 are LGHNA and YSLEER. In nucleotides, the CDR3 is TGCGCCAGCAGCCAAGACTCCTTCGATGAGCAGTTCTTC. This translates into CASSQDSFDEQFF.

The chain carries TRBV6-6 and TRBJ1-3; 7 bases are shared with TRBD1. CDR1 is MNHNY and CDR2 is SVGAGI in the germline V gene (reference sequence). This CDR3 contains 16 residues. The ends lost 6 bases at V and 0 bases at J; junction bases unmatched: 8. CDR3 bases: TGTGCCAGCAGAGACGCGGGACAGAGCTCTGGAAACACCATATATTTT. Translated, it gives CASRDAGQSSGNTIYF.

The chain carries TRBV7-2 and TRBJ2-3; 7 nucleotides line up with TRBD1. Trimming removed 2 bases from V and 6 bases from J; junction bases left unmatched: 5. The CDR3 runs 14 residues. Germline assignment: CDR1 SGHTA and CDR2 FQGNSA. The DNA for the CDR3 is TGTGCCAGCAGCTTAAGAAGGGGGCCGGATACGCAGTATTTT. Encoded protein: CASSLRRGPDTQYF.

The chain combines TRBV14 with TRBJ1-1; 7 bases are a match to TRBD1. CDR3 size: 14 residues. Germline CDR1 is SGHDN and CDR2 is FVKESK. J gave up 0 bases and V 3 bases, and 1 base lay outside the gene matches. The CDR3 bases are TGTGCCAGCAGCCAGACAGGGATGAACACTGAAGCTTTCTTT. Amino acid sequence: CASSQTGMNTEAFF.

The rearrangement uses TRBV2 and TRBJ2-5; 7 nucleotides line up with TRBD1. Looked up from germline, CDR1 is SNHLY and CDR2 is FYNNEI. CDR3 length: 13 amino acids. With 3 bases clipped from V and 6 bases from J, the junction kept 4 bases outside the gene matches. DNA of the CDR3: TGTGCCAGCAGTGAGGACAGGTCCAAGACCCAGTACTTC. Residues: CASSEDRSKTQYF.

The genes are TRBV6-1 and TRBJ1-5, with 7 bases that match TRBD1. V lost 7 bases to trimming and J lost 2 bases; unmatched junction nucleotides: 5. Looked up from germline, CDR1 is MNHNS and CDR2 is SASEGT. CDR3 length: 14 amino acids. This CDR3 is CASNSRGGNQPQHF. For the CDR3, the DNA is TGTGCCAGCAATTCCAGGGGGGGCAATCAGCCCCAGCATTTT.